The 6 T cell receptor beta chains below were found in one sample sequenced in a study of beta chain features in type 1 diabetes. The isolated RNA, all of it, was reverse transcribed, so expressed TCRB transcripts were what got sequenced. The assay was immunoSEQ multiplex PCR, and TCRdb's table has in-frame clones only and misses some. Of hundreds of thousands of clones in the sample, roughly 16% were seen once. Sequenced material: naive CD4+ T cells from blood. Every receptor here comes from a man aged 18 to 30 in good health.

This clone has a handful of counts. V is TRBV5-1 and J is TRBJ1-2; no definite D call. The CDR3 has 15 amino acids. V lost 1 base, J lost 1 base, and 11 bases lay in between. Germline values: CDR1 SGHRS, CDR2 YFSETQ. This CDR3 is CASSLITASNYGYTF. In DNA form, the CDR3 reads TGCGCCAGCAGCTTGATAACAGCAAGTAACTATGGCTACACCTTC.

The rearrangement joins TRBV7-9 to TRBJ2-5, with 8 bases fitting TRBD1. J was trimmed by 4 bases and V by 3 bases; bases with no gene match: 4. Germline V gives CDR1 SEHNR, CDR2 FQNEAQ (reference sequence). The CDR3 length is 14 residues. CDR3 sequence reads: CASSFYTGGETQYF. The CDR3 DNA reads TGTGCCAGCAGCTTCTATACAGGGGGAGAGACCCAGTACTTC.

V is TRBV7-3 and J is TRBJ2-2, with D possibly TRBD1 on 5 matching bases. Germline assignment: CDR1 SGHTA and CDR2 FQGTGA. Trimming cost V 3 bases and J 5 bases, with 7 bases left between them. CDR3 length equals 13 residues. DNA for the CDR3: TGTGCCAGCAGCTTCCAGGGAACCGGGGAGCTGTTTTTT. Its translation: CASSFQGTGELFF. The full variable domain, with the rest looked up from reference TRBV7-3 and TRBJ2-2, is GAGVSQTPSNKVTEKGKYVELRCDPISGHTALYWYRQSLGQGPEFLIYFQGTGAADDSGLPNDRFFAVRPEGSVSTLKIQRTERGDSAVYLCASSFQGTGELFFGEGSRLTVL.

To note about this clone: Other DNA sequences in the sample encode the same CDR3. The chain uses TRBV5-1 and TRBJ2-6; no clear D. Germline V gene data show CDR1 as SGHRS and CDR2 as YFSETQ. This CDR3 comprises 15 residues. Between the trimmed V and J ends, which lost 0 bases and 0 bases, there was a span of 4 bases. This CDR3 is CASSLGSSGANVLTF. In DNA, the CDR3 is TGCGCCAGCAGCTTGGGGAGCTCTGGGGCCAACGTCCTGACTTTC. The full variable domain, in which reference TRBV5-1 and TRBJ2-6 provide the parts outside the CDR3, is KAGVTQTPRYLIKTRGQQVTLSCSPISGHRSVSWYQQTPGQGLQFLFEYFSETQRNKGNFPGRFSGRQFSNSRSEMNVSTLELGDSALYLCASSLGSSGANVLTFGAGSRLTVL.

This clone was counted a few times. The V call is TRBV7-2, the J call TRBJ2-2; D gene unclear. This CDR3 contains 15 residues. Trimming shortened V by 5 bases and J by 3 bases, and 13 bases separated the two germline ends. Germline CDR1 reads SGHTA; CDR2 reads FQGNSA. The CDR3 DNA reads as TGTGCCAGCAGCCCCCGGCGAGCAGACACCGGGGAGCTGTTTTTT. This encodes CASSPRRADTGELFF.

This clone was counted once. V usage is TRBV27 and J usage is TRBJ2-1; 14 bases are shared with TRBD2. The junction had 5 bases not matched to a gene; V was cut back by 3 bases and J by 7 bases. Germline V lookup: CDR1 MNHEY, CDR2 SMNVEV (reference sequence). This CDR3 contains 16 residues. The CDR3 is CASSFRGTSGSNEQFF. The CDR3 DNA reads TGTGCCAGCAGTTTCCGCGGGACTAGCGGGAGTAATGAGCAGTTCTTC.